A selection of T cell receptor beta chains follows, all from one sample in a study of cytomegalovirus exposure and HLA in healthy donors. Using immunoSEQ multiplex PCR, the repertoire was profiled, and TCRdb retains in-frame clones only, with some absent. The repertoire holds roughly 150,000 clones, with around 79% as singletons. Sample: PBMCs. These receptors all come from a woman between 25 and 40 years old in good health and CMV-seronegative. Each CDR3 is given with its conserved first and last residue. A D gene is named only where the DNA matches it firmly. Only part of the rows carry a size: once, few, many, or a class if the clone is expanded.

TGTGCCAGCAGCGTTAAGAACACCGGGGAGCTGTTTTTT CASSVKNTGELFF - - TRBJ2-2 TRBV9
TGTGCCAGCACCACTTCAGGGAGGGATGGCTACACCTTC CASTTSGRDGYTF - - TRBJ1-2 TRBV27
TGTGCCAGCAGCCCGGGACTAGCGGGGGCTACTAGCACAGATACGCAGTATTTT CASSPGLAGATSTDTQYF - TRBD2 TRBJ2-3 TRBV7-9
TGTGCCAGCAGCTTAGATTGGGAGGTAGGCAGGGAGAATTACGAGCAGTACTTC CASSLDWEVGRENYEQYF once - TRBJ2-7 TRBV11-2
TGTGCCAGCAGCCCTAGCGGGGGACGGTACGAGCAGTACTTC CASSPSGGRYEQYF - TRBD2 TRBJ2-7 TRBV5-4
TGTGCCAGCAGCCATAGGGGGATGAACACTGAAGCTTTCTTT CASSHRGMNTEAFF - - TRBJ1-1 TRBV14
TGTGCCAGCAGCTGGGGGACAGGAATGAACACTGAAGCTTTCTTT CASSWGTGMNTEAFF - TRBD1 TRBJ1-1 TRBV5-6
TGTGCCAGCAGTTCGGGACAAGTAGAACAGCCCCAGCATTTT CASSSGQVEQPQHF few - TRBJ1-5 TRBV28
TGTGCCATCAGGAAGGACAGTCCCTCCTACAATGAGCAGTTCTTC CAIRKDSPSYNEQFF - - TRBJ2-1 TRBV10-3
TGTGCCAGCAGTTACCTCTACGAGCAGTACTTC CASSYLYEQYF - - TRBJ2-7 TRBV6-5
TGTGCCAGTAGTATAGTAGGGGGTGCGGCTAATGAAAAACTGTTTTTT CASSIVGGAANEKLFF once - TRBJ1-4 TRBV19
TGTGCCAGCAGTTGGGTTGGCAGGGGGTTTGATCAGCCCCAGCATTTT CASSWVGRGFDQPQHF once TRBD1 TRBJ1-5 TRBV6-6
TGCGCCAGCAGCCGGGCGCCCAACGGACTAACGGGGTTGGAGACCCAGTACTTC CASSRAPNGLTGLETQYF - - TRBJ2-5 TRBV4-3
TGTGCCAGCAGCCCGTACCTCAGGGAGGAAGGCAATCAGCCCCAGCATTTT CASSPYLREEGNQPQHF - - TRBJ1-5 TRBV7-2
TGTGCCAGCAGCTTTAGTGGGACAGACTATGGCTACACCTTC CASSFSGTDYGYTF - TRBD1 TRBJ1-2 TRBV7-9
TGTGCCAGCAGCTTAGGTGTAGCTTCTGGAAACACCATATATTTT CASSLGVASGNTIYF - - TRBJ1-3 TRBV7-6
TGTGCCAGCTCACGGTCGGGGGGGCTCAGGACTGAAGCTTTCTTT CASSRSGGLRTEAFF - - TRBJ1-1 TRBV18
TGCGCCAGCAGCCACTCTGACAGGGTCTCTAACTATGGCTACACCTTC CASSHSDRVSNYGYTF - TRBD1 TRBJ1-2 TRBV4-3
TGTGCCAGCAGCCAAGTCAACTCGGGCACTGAAGCTTTCTTT CASSQVNSGTEAFF - - TRBJ1-1 TRBV4-2
TGTGCCAGCTCACCACCGGCCTCCGGGACAGGGCTCTACGAGCAGTACTTC CASSPPASGTGLYEQYF - TRBD1 TRBJ2-7 TRBV18
TGTGCCTCCGGGACCTACGAGCAGTACTTC CASGTYEQYF - - TRBJ2-7 TRBV2
TGTGCCAGTGGGGACTCTGTGAACACTGAAGCTTTCTTT CASGDSVNTEAFF - - TRBJ1-1 TRBV2
TGTGCCATCAGTCCCTACGGCCTTACCCTAGGGGATGGCTACACCTTC CAISPYGLTLGDGYTF once - TRBJ1-2 TRBV10-3
TGTGCCAGCAGCTTAGGGCGGACATTGGGTGAAGATGAGCAGTTCTTC CASSLGRTLGEDEQFF - - TRBJ2-1 TRBV7-9
TGTGCCAGCAGCGTAGCTCAGGGGCAGTCACCCCTCCACTTT CASSVAQGQSPLHF - - TRBJ1-6 TRBV9
TGTGCCAGCAGCCCCGCGCAGGGGGCGCTCGACGAGCAGTACTTC CASSPAQGALDEQYF - TRBD1 TRBJ2-7 TRBV7-9
TGTGCCAGCAGCTTCCGGGACAGGGCTAGCTACGAGCAGTACTTC CASSFRDRASYEQYF - TRBD1 TRBJ2-7 TRBV13
TGTGCCAGCAGCCAAGAGGCAGGACTCCAACGCACAGATACGCAGTATTTT CASSQEAGLQRTDTQYF - - TRBJ2-3 TRBV14
TGTGCCAGCTCACCATACGGCGGGTTAGCCAAAAACATTCAGTACTTC CASSPYGGLAKNIQYF - - TRBJ2-4 TRBV18
TGTGCCAGCAGCTCCCGGGAGAGGGCCCGGTTCCAAGAGACCCAGTACTTC CASSSRERARFQETQYF - - TRBJ2-5 TRBV5-6
TGTGCCAGCAGCCGACAGGACTATGGCTACACCTTC CASSRQDYGYTF - - TRBJ1-2 TRBV9
TGCGCCAGCATAGCCGGGACAGGGATGCAATCACCCCTCCACTTT CASIAGTGMQSPLHF - TRBD1 TRBJ1-6 TRBV10-2
TGTGCCAGCAGCGTTCGGGCGGGGAACACCGGGGAGCTGTTTTTT CASSVRAGNTGELFF - - TRBJ2-2 TRBV9
TGTGCCTGGAGCTCTGGAGCTAATGAAAAACTGTTTTTT CAWSSGANEKLFF - - TRBJ1-4 TRBV30
TGTGCTAGCAGCCCGACTAGCGGGCAAGAGACCCAGTACTTC CASSPTSGQETQYF - TRBD2 TRBJ2-5 TRBV7-7
TGCGCCAGCAGCCCTATTGCGGGGGGGAACACCGGGGAGCTGTTTTTT CASSPIAGGNTGELFF - TRBD2 TRBJ2-2 TRBV5-1
TGTGCCAGCAGCCAAGGAATAATAGCGGATGCGGGGCAGTTCTTC CASSQGIIADAGQFF - - TRBJ2-1 TRBV4-2
TGTGCCACCGGCCCCGGACTCAATCAGCCCCAGCATTTT CATGPGLNQPQHF - - TRBJ1-5 TRBV6-1
TGTGCCAGCAGTCCCCACAGGGCAAATCAGCCCCAGCATTTT CASSPHRANQPQHF - - TRBJ1-5 TRBV27
TGTGCCAGCACCGAGAATCTCTACGGGGAGCTGTTTTTT CASTENLYGELFF - - TRBJ2-2 TRBV6-1
TGTGCCAGCAGTTTCATTAGCGGGGGTGTCACCGGGGAGCTGTTTTTT CASSFISGGVTGELFF - TRBD2 TRBJ2-2 TRBV6-5
TGCGCCAGCAGCCAAGGGCAGGGGAATACGGAGCCCCAGCATTTT CASSQGQGNTEPQHF - - TRBJ1-5 TRBV4-1
TGCGCCAGCAGCCTCACAGGGGATCAAGAGACCCAGTACTTC CASSLTGDQETQYF - TRBD1 TRBJ2-5 TRBV5-1
TGTGCCAGCAGCTTGGAACTTAGCGGGGGATACAATGAGCAGTTCTTC CASSLELSGGYNEQFF - TRBD2 TRBJ2-1 TRBV5-6
TGTGCCAGCAGAGCAGGGATTAGCACAGATACGCAGTATTTT CASRAGISTDTQYF - - TRBJ2-3 TRBV6-1
TGTGCCATCAGTGATTTTGGGGGGACCAGGCTACACTATGGCTACACCTTC CAISDFGGTRLHYGYTF - - TRBJ1-2 TRBV10-3
TGTGCCAGCAATCCCCTTCGGAGGACAGGGTTAGGCGAGCAGTACTTC CASNPLRRTGLGEQYF many TRBD1 TRBJ2-7 TRBV27
TGTGCCACCAGCAGAGAAGGGGGTCTTGGTTACAATGAGCAGTTCTTC CATSREGGLGYNEQFF - - TRBJ2-1 TRBV15